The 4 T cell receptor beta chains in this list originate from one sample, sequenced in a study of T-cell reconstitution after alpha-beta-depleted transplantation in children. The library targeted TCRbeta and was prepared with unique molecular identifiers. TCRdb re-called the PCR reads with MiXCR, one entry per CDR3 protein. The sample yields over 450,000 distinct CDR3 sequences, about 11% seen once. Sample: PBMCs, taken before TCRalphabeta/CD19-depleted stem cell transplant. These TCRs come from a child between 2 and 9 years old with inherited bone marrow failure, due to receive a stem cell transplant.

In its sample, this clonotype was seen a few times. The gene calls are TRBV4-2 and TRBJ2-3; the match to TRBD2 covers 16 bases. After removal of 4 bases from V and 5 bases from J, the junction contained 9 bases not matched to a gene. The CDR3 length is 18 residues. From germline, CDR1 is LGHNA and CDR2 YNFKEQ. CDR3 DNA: TGTGCCAGCAGCCCCCGAGGGACTAGCGGGAGGGGCCGAGATACGCAGTATTTT. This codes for CASSPRGTSGRGRDTQYF.

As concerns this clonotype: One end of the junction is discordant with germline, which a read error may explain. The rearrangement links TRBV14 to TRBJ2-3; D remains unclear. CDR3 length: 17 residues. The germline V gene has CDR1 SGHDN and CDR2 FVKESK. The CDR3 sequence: CANSQDKPNRRTDTQYF. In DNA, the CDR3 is TGTGCCAACAGCCAAGACAAACCAAACCGACGTACAGATACGCAGTATTTT.

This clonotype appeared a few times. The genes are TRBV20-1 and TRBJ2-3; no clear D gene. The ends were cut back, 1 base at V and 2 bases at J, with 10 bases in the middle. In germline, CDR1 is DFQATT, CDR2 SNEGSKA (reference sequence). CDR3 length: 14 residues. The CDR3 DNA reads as TGCAGTGCTAGAGTACCAGGTATCACAGATACGCAGTATTTT. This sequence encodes CSARVPGITDTQYF.

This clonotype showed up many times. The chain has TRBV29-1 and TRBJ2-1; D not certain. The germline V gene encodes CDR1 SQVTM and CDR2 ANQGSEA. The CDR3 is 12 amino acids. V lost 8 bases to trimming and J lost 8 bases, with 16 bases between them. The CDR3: CSFRLSTDEQFF. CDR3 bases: TGCAGCTTCCGACTGAGTACGGATGAGCAGTTCTTC.